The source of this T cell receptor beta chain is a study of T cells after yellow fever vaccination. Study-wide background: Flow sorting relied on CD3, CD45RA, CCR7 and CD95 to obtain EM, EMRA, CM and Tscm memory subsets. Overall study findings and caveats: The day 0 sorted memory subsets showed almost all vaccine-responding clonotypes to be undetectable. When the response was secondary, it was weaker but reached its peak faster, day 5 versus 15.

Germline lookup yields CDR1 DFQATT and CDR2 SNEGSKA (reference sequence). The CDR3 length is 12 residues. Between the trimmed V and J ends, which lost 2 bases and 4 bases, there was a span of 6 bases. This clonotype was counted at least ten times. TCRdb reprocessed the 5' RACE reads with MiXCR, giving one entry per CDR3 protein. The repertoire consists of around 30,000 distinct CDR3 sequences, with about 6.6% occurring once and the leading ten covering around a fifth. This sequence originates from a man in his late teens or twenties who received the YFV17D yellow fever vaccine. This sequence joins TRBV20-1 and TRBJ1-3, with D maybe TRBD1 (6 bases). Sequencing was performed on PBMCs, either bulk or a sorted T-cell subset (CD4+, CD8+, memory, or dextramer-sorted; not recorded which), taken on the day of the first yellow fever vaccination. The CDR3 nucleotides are TGCAGTGCTAGACAGGGGGGAAACACCATATATTTT. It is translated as CSARQGGNTIYF.